The 27 T cell receptor beta chains given below trace back to one sample, sequenced in a study of beta chain features in type 1 diabetes. Reverse transcription of all isolated RNA meant that expressed TCRB transcripts were sequenced. Some clones are missing from TCRdb's copy, which holds only in-frame ones; the method was immunoSEQ multiplex PCR. The sample has 600,000 to 650,000 clones, roughly 15% seen once. The sample was naive CD4+ T cells from blood. Receptors originate from a man aged 18-30 years in good health.

This clone was picked up a small number of times. As DNA, the CDR3 is TGCAGTGCTGCTCCGGGACTCGAGCAGTTCTTC. This codes for CSAAPGLEQFF. V gene TRBV20-1 combines with J gene TRBJ2-1; possibly TRBD2 for D (6 bases). V was pared by 5 bases and J by 10 bases, with 12 bases between. CDR3 length equals 11 residues. CDR1 is DFQATT, CDR2 SNEGSKA, per germline (reference sequence).

There are a few counts of this clone. The rearrangement links TRBV18 to TRBJ2-5, with 8 bases matching TRBD2. V dropped 3 bases and J dropped 1; count of bases not matched to a gene: 13. In germline, CDR1 is KGHSH, CDR2 LQKENI. The CDR3 is 18 amino acids. The CDR3 loop reads CASSPSQVAGGLQETQYF. The CDR3 nucleotides read TGTGCCAGCTCACCTAGTCAGGTTGCGGGAGGTCTCCAAGAGACCCAGTACTTC.

The chain employs TRBV10-3 and TRBJ1-6; D gene ambiguous. The CDR3 consists of 13 residues. Germline values: CDR1 ENHRY, CDR2 SYGVKD. The V gene lost 0 bases and the J gene lost 14 bases, with 11 bases spanning the gap. The CDR3 nucleotides are TGTGCCATCAGTGAGTCCGAGATCGGGACCCTCCACTTT. It encodes CAISESEIGTLHF.

The sample holds a few counts of this clone. This chain links TRBV5-4 with TRBJ2-5; D uncertain. CDR3 length: 12 residues. V was trimmed by 5 bases and J by 0 bases, leaving 5 bases between them. Looked up from germline, CDR1 is SGHNT and CDR2 is YYREEE (reference sequence). CDR3 amino acids: CASSPYQETQYF. As DNA, the CDR3 is TGTGCCAGCAGTCCTTACCAAGAGACCCAGTACTTC.

This clone was counted once. This sequence joins TRBV7-3 and TRBJ1-1; D is ambiguous. V lost 3 bases, J lost 1 base, and 6 bases lay in between. CDR3 size: 13 residues. Germline CDR1 and CDR2: SGHTA and FQGTGA. CDR3 sequence reads: CASSLGWNTEAFF. The DNA for the CDR3 is TGTGCCAGCAGCTTGGGCTGGAACACTGAAGCTTTCTTT. The full variable domain, in which reference TRBV7-3 and TRBJ1-1 provide the parts outside the CDR3, is GAGVSQTPSNKVTEKGKYVELRCDPISGHTALYWYRQSLGQGPEFLIYFQGTGAADDSGLPNDRFFAVRPEGSVSTLKIQRTERGDSAVYLCASSLGWNTEAFFGQGTRLTVV.

The sample holds a few counts of this clone. The chain uses TRBV4-2 and TRBJ1-5; D might be TRBD1 (5 bases). The CDR3 has 17 residues. Germline V gives CDR1 LGHNA, CDR2 YNFKEQ. The V end lost 4 bases, the J end lost 1 base, and 17 bases lay between the germline ends. CDR3 sequence (DNA): TGTGCCAGCAGCCCAAGCGGGGGGGTGGGGAGCAATCAGCCCCAGCATTTT. This sequence encodes CASSPSGGVGSNQPQHF.

This clone was detected only a few times. This chain connects TRBV5-4 to TRBJ2-2; 12 bases match TRBD2. Germline CDR1 is SGHNT and CDR2 is YYREEE (reference sequence). The CDR3 sequence is 17 residues long. V lost 5 bases, J lost 0 bases, and 5 bases stayed unmatched. The chain's CDR3 is CASRGLAGQSNTGELFF. DNA of the CDR3: TGTGCCAGCAGGGGACTAGCGGGTCAATCGAACACCGGGGAGCTGTTTTTT.

Comment on this clone: This may be a read error: a much more frequent sequence differs by one nucleotide. J is TRBJ1-3 and V is TRBV5-6; D gene ambiguous. The CDR3 sequence is 12 residues long. Germline V gene sequence: CDR1 SGHDT, CDR2 YYEEEE. Trimming cost V 4 bases and J 0 bases, with 2 bases left between them. CDR3 region: CASSTSGNTIYF. The CDR3 DNA reads as TGTGCCAGCAGCACCTCTGGAAACACCATATATTTT. The whole variable domain, filled in from reference TRBV5-6 and TRBJ1-3, reads DAGVTQSPTHLIKTRGQQVTLRCSPKSGHDTVSWYQQALGQGPQFIFQYYEEEERQRGNFPDRFSGHQFPNYSSELNVNALLLGDSALYLCASSTSGNTIYFGEGSWLTVV.

This clone has just a few counts. The CDR3 DNA is TGTGCCAGTAGTATAACAGGACAGGGGACGAATGAGCAGTTCTTC. This gives the protein CASSITGQGTNEQFF. This chain uses TRBV19 with TRBJ2-1; 9 bases are a match to TRBD1. V dropped 2 bases and J dropped 7; count of bases not matched to a gene: 6. In germline, CDR1 is LNHDA, CDR2 SQIVND (reference sequence). The CDR3 extends over 15 amino acids. Complete variable domain (other parts from reference TRBV19 and TRBJ2-1): DGGITQSPKYLFRKEGQNVTLSCEQNLNHDAMYWYRQDPGQGLRLIYYSQIVNDFQKGDIAEGYSVSREKKESFPLTVTSAQKNPTAFYLCASSITGQGTNEQFFGPGTRLTVL.

This clone has more than one count but fewer than ten. Additional DNA sequences in this sample encode the identical CDR3. The chain joins TRBV5-1 to TRBJ2-3; D not resolved. The CDR3 runs to 12 residues. CDR1 and CDR2 (germline): SGHRS, YFSETQ. The ends were cut back, 0 bases at V and 6 bases at J, with 5 bases in the middle. CDR3 amino acids: CASSLDGDTQYF. For the CDR3, the DNA is TGCGCCAGCAGCTTGGACGGTGATACGCAGTATTTT.

The rearrangement joins TRBV15 to TRBJ1-5, with 11 nucleotides matching TRBD1. Looked up from germline, CDR1 is LNHNV and CDR2 is YYDKDF (reference sequence). The CDR3 covers 15 residues. Trimming removed 6 bases from V and 9 bases from J; junction bases left unmatched: 10. CDR3 sequence (DNA): TGTGCCACCAGTCCGAGGACAGGGGGCTTTCTGCCCCAGCATTTT. It yields the protein CATSPRTGGFLPQHF. The whole variable domain, filled in from reference TRBV15 and TRBJ1-5, reads DAMVIQNPRYQVTQFGKPVTLSCSQTLNHNVMYWYQQKSSQAPKLLFHYYDKDFNNEADTPDNFQSRRPNTSFCFLDIRSPGLGDTAMYLCATSPRTGGFLPQHFGDGTRLSIL.

V usage is TRBV7-3 and J usage is TRBJ2-1; 8 bases are shared with TRBD1. The germline CDR1 and CDR2 sequences are SGHTA and FQGTGA. Trimming removed 4 bases from V and 2 bases from J; junction bases left unmatched: 7. CDR3 size: 16 residues. The CDR3 sequence: CASSSTYRGTYNEQFF. DNA for the CDR3: TGTGCCAGCAGCTCTACTTACAGGGGGACCTACAATGAGCAGTTCTTC.

The chain joins TRBV13 to TRBJ2-7, with D maybe TRBD1 (6 bases). CDR1 is PRHDT and CDR2 is FYEKMQ in the germline V gene (reference sequence). This CDR3 is built from 13 residues. Trimming shortened V by 6 bases and J by 6 bases, and 15 bases separated the two germline ends. The CDR3 reads CASRTTGSGEQYF. DNA for the CDR3: TGTGCCAGCAGAACCACAGGGTCGGGCGAGCAGTACTTC.

The gene calls are TRBV6-5 and TRBJ1-2; D is perhaps TRBD1 (6 bases). Trimming took off 0 bases at V and 8 bases at J, with 16 bases between the two ends. CDR3 length: 15 residues. CDR1 is MNHEY, CDR2 SVGAGI, per germline. The CDR3 DNA sequence: TGTGCCAGCAGTTACTCGTCTGGGGGGCGGGTCGGCTACACCTTC. This translates into CASSYSSGGRVGYTF.

Turning to this clone: One junction end does not reproduce the germline sequence, and a read error may be involved. The chain's CDR3 is CASSLGVDTEAFF. CDR3 nucleotide sequence: TGTGCTAGCAGCTTAGGGGTTGACACTGAAGCTTTCTTT. V and J are TRBV7-7 and TRBJ1-1; a possible D gene is TRBD1 (5 bases). This CDR3 has 13 amino acids. Germline V gives CDR1 SSHAT, CDR2 FNYEAQ (reference sequence).

This sequence joins TRBV14 and TRBJ1-1; D is unclear. Per germline, CDR1 SGHDN and CDR2 FVKESK. This CDR3 is built from 11 residues. V was trimmed by 6 bases and J by 8 bases, leaving 10 bases between them. In DNA form, the CDR3 reads TGTGCCAGCAGTAGAATGGGAGAAGCTTTCTTT. Amino acid sequence: CASSRMGEAFF.

This clone has only a few counts. The CDR3 DNA sequence: TGTGCCAGCAGTTACCCTAACAGGGGGAACACTGAAGCTTTCTTT. As protein: CASSYPNRGNTEAFF. The rearrangement uses TRBV6-6 and TRBJ1-1; 7 positions match TRBD1. The CDR3 totals 15 residues. The germline V gene has CDR1 MNHNY and CDR2 SVGAGI (reference sequence). V shed 2 bases and J 1 base; nucleotides not matched to a gene: 4.

There are a few counts of this clone. The chain couples TRBV19 to TRBJ1-1, with D perhaps matching TRBD1 (6 bases). Per the germline V gene, CDR1 is LNHDA and CDR2 is SQIVND (reference sequence). Trimming stripped 11 bases from V and 0 bases from J, with 22 bases between. The CDR3 runs to 16 residues. Written as DNA, the CDR3 is TGTGCCCTCGGGGTACCGACAGGACCCATGAACACTGAAGCTTTCTTT. Its protein is CALGVPTGPMNTEAFF.

Only a few counts were recorded for this clone. The V gene is TRBV28, the J gene TRBJ1-3, with unresolved D. Germline CDR1 is MDHEN and CDR2 is SYDVKM. Trimming took 7 bases from V and 3 from J, leaving 7 bases between them. This CDR3 has 12 amino acids. CDR3 amino acids: CASTLGGNTIYF. The CDR3 region has the DNA TGTGCCAGCACCCTTGGTGGAAACACCATATATTTT.

Details on this clone: An end of the junction differs from the germline gene, which may be a read error. This sample includes further DNA sequences coding for the same CDR3. The chain employs TRBV10-3 and TRBJ2-6, with D perhaps matching TRBD1 (5 bases). The CDR3 runs to 16 residues. Germline V gene data show CDR1 as ENHRY and CDR2 as SYGVKD. The CDR3 protein is CAISQWGPSGANVLTF. CDR3 coding DNA: TGTGCCATCAGCCAGTGGGGTCCCTCTGGGGCCAATGTCCTGACTTTC.

This clone was detected only a few times. The chain has TRBV30 and TRBJ1-1; perhaps TRBD1 as D (5 bases). V lost 0 bases, J lost 1 base, and 9 bases lay in between. The length of the CDR3 is 14 residues. Germline V CDR1 and CDR2: GTSNPN, SVGIG (reference sequence). CDR3 bases: TGTGCCTGGAGTGTACGGGGGGGGAACACTGAAGCTTTCTTT. Protein sequence: CAWSVRGGNTEAFF.

This chain uses TRBV27 with TRBJ2-3, with no clear D. Germline V CDR1 and CDR2: MNHEY, SMNVEV (reference sequence). CDR3 size: 14 residues. The V end lost 5 bases, the J end lost 2 bases, and 11 bases lay between the germline ends. The CDR3 spells CASSRFPSTDTQYF. The CDR3 bases are TGTGCCAGCAGTCGATTCCCTTCCACAGATACGCAGTATTTT.

This clone occurred a few times. This CDR3 is also generated by other DNA sequences in the sample. The chain joins TRBV7-3 to TRBJ2-3; no firm D call. The ends were cut back, 0 bases at V and 0 bases at J, with 4 bases in the middle. The CDR3 consists of 14 residues. The V gene's germline CDR1 is SGHTA and CDR2 FQGTGA. In DNA, the CDR3 is TGTGCCAGCAGCTTAACTACAAGCACAGATACGCAGTATTTT. Translation: CASSLTTSTDTQYF.

This clone showed up just a few times. This chain uses TRBV7-2 with TRBJ1-1, with D possibly being TRBD1 (6 bases). Trimming took off 5 bases at V and 5 bases at J, with 15 bases between the two ends. In germline, CDR1 is SGHTA, CDR2 FQGNSA. This CDR3 is built from 14 residues. The CDR3 bases are TGTGCCAGCAGCCGGGGGGGGCTAGGTACTGAAGCTTTCTTT. Its translation: CASSRGGLGTEAFF.

V gene TRBV4-2 combines with J gene TRBJ2-7; 8 bases agree with TRBD2. The CDR3 contains 15 residues. Germline CDR1 LGHNA, CDR2 YNFKEQ. The V and J ends lost 1 base and 2 bases, in that order; junction bases with no gene match: 4. This chain's CDR3 is CASSQGAGGTYEQYF. In DNA form, the CDR3 reads TGTGCCAGCAGCCAAGGGGCGGGGGGAACCTACGAGCAGTACTTC.

The V and J genes are TRBV15 and TRBJ1-2; D unresolved. V was trimmed by 0 bases and J by 1 base, leaving 3 bases between them. This CDR3 contains 13 residues. Germline lookup yields CDR1 LNHNV and CDR2 YYDKDF (reference sequence). The CDR3 loop is CATSRDNNYGYTF. The CDR3 DNA follows: TGTGCCACCAGCAGAGATAATAACTATGGCTACACCTTC.

The genes are TRBV2 and TRBJ2-2; 10 bases are shared with TRBD2. This CDR3 contains 20 residues. Germline V gene lookup returns CDR1 SNHLY and CDR2 FYNNEI. J gave up 5 bases and V 6 bases, and 21 bases lay outside the gene matches. CDR3 coding DNA: TGTGCCAGCAGCGCCCGAACCTTAACCAGACTAGCGGGTAGAACCGGGGAGCTGTTTTTT. Its translation: CASSARTLTRLAGRTGELFF.